This T cell receptor (beta chain) was recovered during a study of T cell responses to AZD1222 COVID-19 vaccine. The data were produced by immunoSEQ multiplex PCR, yet TCRdb's version contains in-frame clones alone and is incomplete. The sample includes approximately 80,000 clones, approximately 92% of them seen just once. Material: peripheral blood, obtained on day 0 of AZD1222 vaccination. The clonotype originates from an adult in good health.

This CDR3 reads CASSSVLGSGDYNEQFF. CDR3 nucleotides: TGTGCCAGCAGTTCCGTTCTAGGTAGCGGGGATTACAATGAGCAGTTCTTC. The chain has TRBV28 and TRBJ2-1; 8 positions agree with TRBD2. Germline V gives CDR1 MDHEN, CDR2 SYDVKM. J lost 4 bases, V lost 4 bases, and 12 bases had no gene match. The CDR3 spans 17 residues.